This is a list of T cell receptor beta chains from one sample in a study of T cells in Graves' hyperthyroidism and ophthalmopathy. TCRdb reanalysed the multiplex PCR reads using MiXCR and keeps one entry per CDR3 protein. The repertoire holds approximately 330,000 distinct CDR3 sequences, with 18% as singletons. Sequencing used blood. The receptors originated from a woman aged 50 to 65 with Graves' hyperthyroidism. The CDR3 runs from the conserved cysteine through the conserved F or W. The D gene is left open where the match is weak. Some rows mark clone size as missing; the rest say once, few, many or name a class of expanded clone.

cdr3_nt | cdr3_aa | clone_size | j_call | v_call | d_call
TGTGCCAGCAGCCAGACGGCAGGGGGCCCCTACGAGCAGTACTTC | CASSQTAGGPYEQYF | few | TRBJ2-7 | TRBV7-9 | TRBD1
TGTGCCAGCAGCGACCGACAGGGTAGCAATCAGCCCCAGCATTTT | CASSDRQGSNQPQHF | NA | TRBJ1-5 | TRBV6-2/TRBV6-3 | TRBD1
TGTGCCAGCAGCTTAGGAGCGGGGTCGGCGACCCAGTACTTC | CASSLGAGSATQYF | many | TRBJ2-5 | TRBV11-3 | TRBD2
TGTGCCAGCAGTCTGGGACAGCAAGAGACCCAGTACTTC | CASSLGQQETQYF | many | TRBJ2-5 | TRBV18 | TRBD1
TGTGCCAGCAGTGTACTTGGGACCCCAGATTTCCACTTT | CASSVLGTPDFHF | NA | TRBJ1-6 | TRBV6-5 | NA
TGTGCCAGCAGCTTATTGCCAGGAGAGACCCAGTACTTC | CASSLLPGETQYF | few | TRBJ2-5 | TRBV5-8 | NA
TGCAGTGCTACCACTAGCGGGAGTTATACCGGGGAGCTGTTTTTT | CSATTSGSYTGELFF | NA | TRBJ2-2 | TRBV20-1 | TRBD2
TGTGCCACCAGGTCACCCGGCCAAGGGGGGACAGATACGCAGTATTTT | CATRSPGQGGTDTQYF | NA | TRBJ2-3 | TRBV24-1 | NA
TGTGCCAGCAGTTCGAGTTTTGGGACGGGGAACACCGGGGAGCTGTTTTTT | CASSSSFGTGNTGELFF | few | TRBJ2-2 | TRBV12-3/TRBV12-4 | NA
TGTGCCAGCAGCTTACGTGAGGCCCCCTACAATGAGCAGTTCTTC | CASSLREAPYNEQFF | many | TRBJ2-1 | TRBV11-3 | NA
TGTGCCTGGAGTGCCGGGACAGGGACTTACGAGCAGTACTTC | CAWSAGTGTYEQYF | few | TRBJ2-7 | TRBV30 | TRBD1
TGTGCCAGCAGCCAAGATATTCGAGATACGCAGTATTTT | CASSQDIRDTQYF | few | TRBJ2-3 | TRBV3-1 | NA
TGTGCCATCAGTGAGGAAGGGTACACAGATACGCAGTATTTT | CAISEEGYTDTQYF | few | TRBJ2-3 | TRBV10-3 | NA
TGCAGTGCTAGCCTGACCTTTGGGGTCAATCAGCCCCAGCATTTT | CSASLTFGVNQPQHF | many | TRBJ1-5 | TRBV20-1 | NA
TGCGCCAGCAGCTTGGGGGAAGATTGGGCCTACGAGCAGTACTTC | CASSLGEDWAYEQYF | few | TRBJ2-7 | TRBV5-1 | NA
TGTGCCAGCAGTTACGGCTTCTACGGTAGTAACGTGAACACTGAAGCTTTCTTT | CASSYGFYGSNVNTEAFF | many | TRBJ1-1 | TRBV6-1 | NA
TGTGCCAGCAGTTACTCCCCCGCTGAGCAGTACTTC | CASSYSPAEQYF | NA | TRBJ2-7 | TRBV6-5 | NA
TGTGCCAGCAGTAGCGGGAGGGACCCCGGGGAGCTGTTTTTT | CASSSGRDPGELFF | many | TRBJ2-2 | TRBV6-5 | TRBD2
TGTGCCAGCAGCGGCAGCGTATCTGGGGGCTACACCTTC | CASSGSVSGGYTF | NA | TRBJ1-2 | TRBV11-2 | NA
TGTGCCTGGAGTGTAGGCTGGACCGGTGGCTACACCTTC | CAWSVGWTGGYTF | many | TRBJ1-2 | TRBV30 | NA
TGTGCCAGCATCACTTCGGGAGGTAAAGAGACCCAGTACTTC | CASITSGGKETQYF | many | TRBJ2-5 | TRBV6-2/TRBV6-3 | TRBD2
TGCAGCGTGTCGGGACTAGCGGGATCTTACGAGCAGTACTTC | CSVSGLAGSYEQYF | few | TRBJ2-7 | TRBV29-1 | TRBD2
TGCAGTGCGTACGGTATGGGCGATCGGAGGGCTTTCTTT | CSAYGMGDRRAFF | many | TRBJ1-1 | TRBV20-1 | NA
TGCAGTGCTAGCCCTTTAAAAAGCGGCACCCAAGAGACCCAGTACTTC | CSASPLKSGTQETQYF | few | TRBJ2-5 | TRBV20-1 | NA
TGTGCCAGCAGTGACGGAAATTACGAGCAGTACTTC | CASSDGNYEQYF | many | TRBJ2-7 | TRBV6-1 | NA
TGTGCCAGCACCCCGAGGGCCCCTGAAGCTTTCTTT | CASTPRAPEAFF | many | TRBJ1-1 | TRBV12-3/TRBV12-4 | NA
TGCAGCTTCCGACAGGGGGCCTCCAATCACGGTTTATCGAGTATCGGAAAACTGTTTTTT | CSFRQGASNHGLSSIGKLFF | NA | TRBJ1-4 | TRBV29-1 | TRBD1
TGTGCCTGGAGTGGGCCACCCCAGGGGGATTCACCCCTCCACTTT | CAWSGPPQGDSPLHF | few | TRBJ1-6 | TRBV30 | TRBD1
TGTGCCAGCAGCCCCCGGACAGTCCGTGATGGCTACACCTTC | CASSPRTVRDGYTF | many | TRBJ1-2 | TRBV7-9 | NA
TGTGCCAGCAGGCTCCGGGACTCAGGGGACACCGGGGAGCTGTTTTTT | CASRLRDSGDTGELFF | many | TRBJ2-2 | TRBV2 | NA
TGCAGTGCTCGGACACTCGATGGAGAAAAACTGTTTTTT | CSARTLDGEKLFF | NA | TRBJ1-4 | TRBV20-1 | NA
TGTGCCAGCAGCTTAGCGGGAGGATTGGACACGCAGTATTTT | CASSLAGGLDTQYF | NA | TRBJ2-3 | TRBV7-2 | NA
TGTGCCAGCCTTAGAGGGGGGCTCTACGAGCAGTACTTC | CASLRGGLYEQYF | NA | TRBJ2-7 | TRBV28 | NA
TGTGCCAGCCCGACCGGGGCGGGGGACAATGAGCAGTTCTTC | CASPTGAGDNEQFF | many | TRBJ2-1 | TRBV5-5 | TRBD2
TGTGCCAGCTCACCACCTAACACCGGGGAGCTGTTTTTT | CASSPPNTGELFF | few | TRBJ2-2 | TRBV18 | NA
TGTGCCAGCAGTTTCAGGGGTGGAGATACGCAGTATTTT | CASSFRGGDTQYF | many | TRBJ2-3 | TRBV12-3/TRBV12-4 | NA
TGTGCCAGCAGTCTTAGTATGGAGACCCAGTACTTC | CASSLSMETQYF | NA | TRBJ2-5 | TRBV2 | NA
TGTGCCAGCACCTATGCCTCTGACAGGCCCGGGGAGCTGTTTTTT | CASTYASDRPGELFF | few | TRBJ2-2 | TRBV27 | NA
TGTGCCATCAATGACAGAACTCCTAACTATGGCTACACCTTC | CAINDRTPNYGYTF | few | TRBJ1-2 | TRBV10-3 | NA
TGCGCCAGCAGCCAAGATCACCCACCAATTTCACCCCTCCACTTT | CASSQDHPPISPLHF | NA | TRBJ1-6 | TRBV4-1 | NA
TGCAGTGCAAAGGACCGTCCGAGCTCCTATAATTCACCCCTCCACTTT | CSAKDRPSSYNSPLHF | NA | TRBJ1-6 | TRBV20-1 | NA
TGCAGTGCTCAGAGGTGGGGAGCGGGTGTCGGCACAGATACGCAGTATTTT | CSAQRWGAGVGTDTQYF | many | TRBJ2-3 | TRBV20-1 | NA
TGTGCCAGCAAAGGACTAGCGGGAGCCAATGAGCAGTTCTTC | CASKGLAGANEQFF | many | TRBJ2-1 | TRBV6-1 | TRBD2
TGTGCCAGCAGTGCCGCATCTGGAGGTGCCTACAATGAGCAGTTCTTC | CASSAASGGAYNEQFF | many | TRBJ2-1 | TRBV28 | NA
TGTGCCAGCAGGCCACAGGGAGACGAGCAGTACTTC | CASRPQGDEQYF | many | TRBJ2-7 | TRBV6-1 | NA
TGTGCCTGGAGTGTTGGCTCCCCCACAGATACGCAGTATTTT | CAWSVGSPTDTQYF | few | TRBJ2-3 | TRBV30 | NA
TGTGCCACCAGTGATTGGGTGGAGGGCACAGATACGCAGTATTTT | CATSDWVEGTDTQYF | NA | TRBJ2-3 | TRBV24-1 | NA
TGTGCCAGCAGCTATTTTTGGGGGTACGAGCAGTACTTC | CASSYFWGYEQYF | many | TRBJ2-7 | TRBV11-2 | NA